The rows below give T cell receptor beta chains drawn from one sample of a study of T cell responses to AZD1222 COVID-19 vaccine. The table came from immunoSEQ multiplex PCR; TCRdb's copy has only in-frame clones and leaves some out. The profile shows around 120,000 clones, around 90% of them singletons. Material: peripheral blood, obtained on day 0 of AZD1222 vaccination. The receptor source for this set is an adult in good health. CDR3s include the opening cysteine and the closing phenylalanine or tryptophan. The D gene is left open where the match is weak.

J | V | D | CDR3
TRBJ2-3 | TRBV27 | . | CASSSPLRDTQYF
TRBJ2-1 | TRBV11-1 | TRBD2 | CASSLDQLAEVDEQFF
TRBJ1-2 | TRBV6-2/TRBV6-3 | . | CASSMMGNYGYTF
TRBJ1-1 | TRBV30 | . | CAWSVSPTGAFF
TRBJ1-1 | TRBV2 | . | CATPPAEDTEAFF
TRBJ2-1 | TRBV24-1 | TRBD1 | CATVGQGRTGSYNEQFF
TRBJ2-5 | TRBV7-2 | TRBD2 | CASSLMPGGAQETQYF
TRBJ1-5 | TRBV5-1 | . | CASSFGGGSDQPQHF
TRBJ2-1 | TRBV7-6 | TRBD1 | CASSLGQGAYNEQFF
TRBJ1-1 | TRBV9 | TRBD1 | CASSGRQGFTEAFF
TRBJ1-6 | TRBV7-3 | . | CASSLRRNSPLHF
TRBJ2-5 | TRBV3-1/TRBV3-2 | . | CASSQVQETQYF
TRBJ2-1 | TRBV4-2 | . | CASSQVWRGRSSNNEQFF
TRBJ1-1 | TRBV5-1 | . | CASTGVTEAFF
TRBJ2-7 | TRBV27 | TRBD1 | CASSPFSQGANYEQYF
TRBJ2-7 | TRBV4-3 | . | CASSQDQARTYEQYF
TRBJ2-7 | TRBV5-1 | . | CASSLGLDREQYF
TRBJ1-3 | TRBV4-2 | . | CASSQEGPGNTIYF
TRBJ1-6 | TRBV28 | TRBD1 | CASSSRTGSSYNSPLHF
TRBJ2-7 | TRBV7-9 | TRBD2 | CASSPRDYRYEQYF
TRBJ2-2 | TRBV6-1 | TRBD2 | CASREGLAGVGTGELFF
TRBJ2-1 | TRBV7-2 | . | CASSWDNEQFF
TRBJ2-2 | TRBV30 | . | CAWSVNRRLPGELFF
TRBJ1-2 | TRBV11-3 | TRBD1 | CASSSPRDRANYGYTF
TRBJ2-5 | TRBV6-5 | . | CASSQLQETQYF
TRBJ1-6 | TRBV28 | . | CASSSGLSPLHF
TRBJ1-1 | TRBV24-1 | . | CATSEAGSTEAFF
TRBJ1-1 | TRBV28 | . | CASSFWGENTEAFF
TRBJ1-1 | TRBV11-2 | . | CASSLDNLNTEAFF
TRBJ1-1 | TRBV9 | . | CASSVAVGSEAFF
TRBJ2-7 | TRBV7-9 | TRBD1 | CASGGQGAIEQYF
TRBJ1-5 | TRBV7-2 | . | CASTPDGYSNQPQHF
TRBJ1-3 | TRBV11-3 | . | CASSLGFFGKENTIYF
TRBJ1-2 | TRBV5-4 | . | CASSLGAGPNYGYTF
TRBJ2-1 | TRBV4-2 | TRBD2 | CASSQEASGAHNEQFF
TRBJ1-2 | TRBV4-3 | . | CASSQNSGVYGYTF
TRBJ2-3 | TRBV7-2 | TRBD2 | CASSFFLTSGRTDTQYF
TRBJ1-6 | TRBV5-1 | TRBD1 | CASSLSGGGNSPLHF
TRBJ2-1 | TRBV7-3 | TRBD2 | CASSLSGTNNEQFF
TRBJ1-2 | TRBV2 | TRBD1 | CASQLGGDGYTF
TRBJ1-3 | TRBV2 | . | CASSDRLMNSGNTIYF
TRBJ1-2 | TRBV6-6 | TRBD1 | CASSPPRGSPNYGYTF
TRBJ1-5 | TRBV12-5 | TRBD1 | CASGFVSLMSGTGDNQPQHF
TRBJ1-3 | TRBV18 | . | CASSDLALSENTIYF
TRBJ2-1 | TRBV29-1 | TRBD2 | CSVEVGTSGDEQFF
TRBJ1-2 | TRBV19 | . | CASSISMGRGGYTF